This T cell receptor (beta chain) came from a study of blood T cell repertoires in COVID-19. Study summary: Nucleic acid was either cDNA or gDNA, and it came from T cells, B-cell-depleted T cells, or PBMCs.

Assay: immunoSEQ multiplex PCR; the TCRdb copy retains only in-frame clones and omits some. The sample holds some 220,000 clones; roughly 90% are singletons and the top ten take 3.1%. Recruits, aged roughly 18 to 95 years, lived in 20 to 30 US areas. Participants had their cohort set by participant-reported clinical history. The CDR3 runs to 19 residues. CDR1 is SSHAT, CDR2 FNYEAQ, per germline (reference sequence). This clone has just a few counts. At one boundary the junction diverges from the germline segment, which might be a read error. The source is a woman aged 50 to 60 in a cohort exposed to, infected with or recovered from COVID-19 (not recorded which). Material for sequencing was PBMCs or T cells enriched from blood (not recorded which). This chain uses TRBV7-7 with TRBJ1-1, with 9 bases fitting TRBD1. CDR3 amino acids: CASSLMRGQGRRVDTEAFF. In DNA, the CDR3 is TGTGCTAGCAGCTTAATGAGGGGACAGGGCCGACGAGTGGACACTGAAGCTTTCTTT.